What follows describes a single T cell receptor beta chain. What it binds is unknown. This specimen comes from a study of T cell repertoires in cytomegalovirus infection. Study information: A matching HLA type, together with CMV infection, was signaled by public TCR beta signatures. Whole-study results and caveats: Identification of carriers of CMV plus the relevant HLA was achieved through cumulative public TCR beta family frequency.

Trimming at V came to 3 bases and at J to 8 bases, leaving 4 bases not matched to a gene. From germline, CDR1 is SGHAT and CDR2 FQNNGV. This CDR3 spans 13 amino acids. In TCRdb, the reads were re-called with MiXCR into one record per CDR3 protein. This table holds 27,000 or so distinct CDR3 sequences, under 20% found once. The input for sequencing was CD8+ T cells from cultured PBMCs, taken from culture after CMV antigen stimulation. The rearrangement uses TRBV11-2 and TRBJ2-1; TRBD1 aligns across 7 bases. This sequence was found in a human donor in good health (CMV status not recorded). Some clones in this sample may be carry-over from other donors' samples. The CDR3 reads CASSFDRAYEQFF. CDR3 in DNA: TGTGCCAGCAGCTTCGACAGGGCTTATGAGCAGTTCTTC. Filled out from reference TRBV11-2 and TRBJ2-1, the complete variable domain reads EAGVAQSPRYKIIEKRQSVAFWCNPISGHATLYWYQQILGQGPKLLIQFQNNGVVDDSQLPKDRFSAERLKGVDSTLKIQPAKLEDSAVYLCASSFDRAYEQFFGPGTRLTVL.